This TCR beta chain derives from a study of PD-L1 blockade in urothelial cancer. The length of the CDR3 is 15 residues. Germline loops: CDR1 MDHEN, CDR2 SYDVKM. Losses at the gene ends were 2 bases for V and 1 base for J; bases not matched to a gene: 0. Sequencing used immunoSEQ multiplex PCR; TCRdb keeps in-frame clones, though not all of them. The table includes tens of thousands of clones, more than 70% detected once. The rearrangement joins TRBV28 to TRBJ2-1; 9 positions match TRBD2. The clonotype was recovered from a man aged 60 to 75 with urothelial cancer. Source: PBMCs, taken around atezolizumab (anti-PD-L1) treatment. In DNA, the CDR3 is TGTGCCAGCAGTTTAGCGGGGGGGTCCTACAATGAGCAGTTCTTC. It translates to CASSLAGGSYNEQFF. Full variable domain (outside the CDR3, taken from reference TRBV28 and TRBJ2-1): DVKVTQSSRYLVKRTGEKVFLECVQDMDHENMFWYRQDPGLGLRLIYFSYDVKMKEKGDIPEGYSVSREKKERFSLILESASTNQTSMYLCASSLAGGSYNEQFFGPGTRLTVL.